This T cell receptor (beta chain) was sequenced in a study of blood T cell repertoires in COVID-19 (dated by TCRdb to about 2020). For the study in its entirety: Collaborator samples came from the United States, Italy and Spain and covered acute and convalescent phases of COVID-19. Sample metadata almost always included a de-identified subject ID, COVID-19 status, age in years and sex. The dataset comprised deeply sampled blood TCRbeta repertoires from subjects exposed to, actively infected with, or recovered from COVID-19. The material from the prospective study consisted of cDNA or gDNA derived from T cells, B-cell-depleted T cells, or PBMCs. Where available, HLA class I and class II types were obtained from metadata supplied by the sample provider rather than from assay-based typing. Samples came from the ongoing ImmuneRACE study (first 160 participants) plus 1,254 subjects from 6 global collaborators. The repertoires were released in a freely available public database intended as a resource for research on the immune response to SARS-CoV-2.

The paper's findings and limits, for the study overall: The quantity of clinical and demographic metadata differed by source and by participant and was supplied without curation.

With regard to this clone: Its specific antigen is unknown. The input lacks base qualities; no much larger clone sits a single base away.

Each collaborating institution followed its own protocols to collect whole blood in K2EDTA tubes. For TCRbeta analysis, collaborators shipped samples as frozen whole blood, isolated PBMCs, or DNA extracted from either of those sample types. CDR1 is given as MRHNA and CDR2 as SNTAGT, both from the germline V gene. V loses 2 bases of germline sequence and J loses 2 bases, and the interval between the two ends is 12 bases. The CDR3 has 15 amino acids, counting the end cysteine and phenylalanine. Just the 45-base CDR3 DNA is kept, in frame starting at base 1. TCRbeta CDR3 regions were amplified from genomic DNA by means of the immunoSEQ Assay, a bias-controlled multiplex PCR. The authors' analysis ran thus. Nucleated cell counts per sample were estimated from amplification of reference gene primers within the assay. To quantify the absolute abundance of each unique TCRbeta CDR3 rearrangement, sequence reads were collapsed and filtered. Productive Simpson clonality was computed per sample as the square root of Simpson's diversity index over productive rearrangements. As stored in TCRdb, this immuneACCESS dataset retains in-frame rearrangements with V and J assigned. A fraction of the clones does not appear; measured against another copy, unresolved V genes explain less than half of the discrepancy, and the remainder lacks a known reason. V, J and clone size derive from that table, while D and trimming were established from the DNA sequence. Present in this sample are tens of thousands of clones, 80% to 95% of which were seen just once. The leading ten clones occupy approximately 12% of the sample.

This clonotype originated in a human donor in a cohort sampled during active COVID-19. Material: peripheral blood. The chain is made from TRBV6-4 and TRBJ2-5; TRBD2 is a possible D gene, resting on 6 matching bases. CDR3 loop: CASSDAGTVQETQYF. The nucleotide sequence is given as TGTGCCAGCAGTGACGCCGGGACTGTTCAAGAGACCCAGTACTTC.